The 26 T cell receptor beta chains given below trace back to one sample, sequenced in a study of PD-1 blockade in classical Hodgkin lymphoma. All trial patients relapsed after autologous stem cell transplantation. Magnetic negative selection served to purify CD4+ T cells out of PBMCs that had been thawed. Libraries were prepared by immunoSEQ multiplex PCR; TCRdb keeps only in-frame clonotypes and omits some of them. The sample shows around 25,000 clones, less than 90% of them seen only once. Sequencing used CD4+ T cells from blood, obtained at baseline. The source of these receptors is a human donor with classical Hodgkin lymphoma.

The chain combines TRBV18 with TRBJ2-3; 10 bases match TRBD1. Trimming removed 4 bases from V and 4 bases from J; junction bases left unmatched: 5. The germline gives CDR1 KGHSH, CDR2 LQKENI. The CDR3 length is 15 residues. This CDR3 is CASSLTGGESDTQYF. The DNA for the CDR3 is TGTGCCAGCTCACTGACAGGGGGCGAGTCAGATACGCAGTATTTT. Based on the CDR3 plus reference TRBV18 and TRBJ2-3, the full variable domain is NAGVMQNPRHLVRRRGQEARLRCSPMKGHSHVYWYRQLPEEGLKFMVYLQKENIIDESGMPKERFSAEFPKEGPSILRIQQVVRGDSAAYFCASSLTGGESDTQYFGPGTRLTVL.

The CDR3: CASSPRVGGDGNTIYF. In DNA form, the CDR3 reads TGCGCCAGCAGCCCCAGGGTAGGGGGAGACGGAAACACCATATATTTT. The chain is built from TRBV5-1 and TRBJ1-3; TRBD1 might be the D (6 bases). CDR3 length equals 16 residues. CDR1 is SGHRS and CDR2 is YFSETQ in the germline V gene. Trimming shortened V by 4 bases and J by 4 bases, and 18 bases separated the two germline ends.

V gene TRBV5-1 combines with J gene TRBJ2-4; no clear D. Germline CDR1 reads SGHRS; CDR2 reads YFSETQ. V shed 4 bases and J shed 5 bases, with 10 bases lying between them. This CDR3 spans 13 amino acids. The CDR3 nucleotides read TGCGCCAGCAGCGTCCCGGCCCAAAACATTCAGTACTTC. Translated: CASSVPAQNIQYF.

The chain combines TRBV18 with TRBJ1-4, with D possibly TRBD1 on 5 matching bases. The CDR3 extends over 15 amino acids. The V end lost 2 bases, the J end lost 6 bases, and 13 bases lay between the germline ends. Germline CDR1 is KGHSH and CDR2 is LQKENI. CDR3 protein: CASSPRRDGDEKLFF. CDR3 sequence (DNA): TGTGCCAGCTCACCAAGAAGGGACGGAGATGAAAAACTGTTTTTT.

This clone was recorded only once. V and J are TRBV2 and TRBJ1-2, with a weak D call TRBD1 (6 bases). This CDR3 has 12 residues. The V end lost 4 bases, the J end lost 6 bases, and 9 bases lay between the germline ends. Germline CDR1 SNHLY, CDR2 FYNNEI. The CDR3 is CASSGTADGYTF. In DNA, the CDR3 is TGTGCCAGCAGTGGGACAGCGGATGGCTACACCTTC. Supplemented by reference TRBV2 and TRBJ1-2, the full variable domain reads EPEVTQTPSHQVTQMGQEVILRCVPISNHLYFYWYRQILGQKVEFLVSFYNNEISEKSEIFDDQFSVERPDGSNFTLKIRSTKLEDSAMYFCASSGTADGYTFGSGTRLTVV.

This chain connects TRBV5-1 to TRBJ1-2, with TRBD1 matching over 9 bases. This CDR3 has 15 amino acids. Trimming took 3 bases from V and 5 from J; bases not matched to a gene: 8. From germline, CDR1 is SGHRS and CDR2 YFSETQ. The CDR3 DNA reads TGCGCCAGCAGCTCCTCGGGACAGGGACTATATGGCTACACCTTC. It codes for CASSSSGQGLYGYTF.

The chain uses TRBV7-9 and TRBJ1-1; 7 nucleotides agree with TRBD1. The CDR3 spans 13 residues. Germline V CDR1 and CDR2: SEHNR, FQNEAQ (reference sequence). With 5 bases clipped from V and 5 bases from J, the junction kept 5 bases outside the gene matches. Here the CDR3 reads CASSPGGGTEAFF. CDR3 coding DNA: TGTGCCAGCAGCCCAGGGGGAGGTACTGAAGCTTTCTTT.

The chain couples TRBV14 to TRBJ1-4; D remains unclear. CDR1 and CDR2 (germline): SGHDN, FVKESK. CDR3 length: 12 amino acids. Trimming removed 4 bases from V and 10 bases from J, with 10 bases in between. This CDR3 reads CASSLQVGKLFF. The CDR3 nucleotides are TGTGCCAGCAGCCTCCAGGTCGGAAAACTGTTTTTT.

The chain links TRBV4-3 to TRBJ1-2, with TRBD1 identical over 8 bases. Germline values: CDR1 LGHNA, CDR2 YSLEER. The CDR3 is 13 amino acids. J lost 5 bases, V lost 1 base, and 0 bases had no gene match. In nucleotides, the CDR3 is TGCGCCAGCAGCCAAGGGACAGGGTATGGCTACACCTTC. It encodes CASSQGTGYGYTF.

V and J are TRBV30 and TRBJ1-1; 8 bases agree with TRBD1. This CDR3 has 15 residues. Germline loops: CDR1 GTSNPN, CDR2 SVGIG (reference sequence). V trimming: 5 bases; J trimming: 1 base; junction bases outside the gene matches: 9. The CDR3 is CAWQNLGQGNTEAFF. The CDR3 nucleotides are TGTGCCTGGCAAAACTTAGGACAGGGGAACACTGAAGCTTTCTTT. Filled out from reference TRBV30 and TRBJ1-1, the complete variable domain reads SQTIHQWPATLVQPVGSPLSLECTVEGTSNPNLYWYRQAAGRGLQLLFYSVGIGQISSEVPQNLSASRPQDRQFILSSKKLLLSDSGFYLCAWQNLGQGNTEAFFGQGTRLTVV.

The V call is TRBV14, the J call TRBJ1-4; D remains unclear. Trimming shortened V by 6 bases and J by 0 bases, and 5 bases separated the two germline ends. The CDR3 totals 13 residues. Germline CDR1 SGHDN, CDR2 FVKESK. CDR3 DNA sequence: TGTGCCAGCAGAAGCTCAACTAATGAAAAACTGTTTTTT. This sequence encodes CASRSSTNEKLFF. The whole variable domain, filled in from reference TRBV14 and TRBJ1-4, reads EAGVTQFPSHSVIEKGQTVTLRCDPISGHDNLYWYRRVMGKEIKFLLHFVKESKQDESGMPNNRFLAERTGGTYSTLKVQPAELEDSGVYFCASRSSTNEKLFFGSGTQLSVL.

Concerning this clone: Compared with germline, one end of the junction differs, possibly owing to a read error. The DNA of the CDR3 is TGTGCCAGCAGCATAGGACAGGGAATAACCCAAGAGACCCAGTACTTC. This sequence encodes CASSIGQGITQETQYF. This chain links TRBV13 with TRBJ2-5, with TRBD1 identical over 8 bases. This CDR3 contains 16 residues. The germline V gene encodes CDR1 PRHDT and CDR2 FYEKMQ (reference sequence).

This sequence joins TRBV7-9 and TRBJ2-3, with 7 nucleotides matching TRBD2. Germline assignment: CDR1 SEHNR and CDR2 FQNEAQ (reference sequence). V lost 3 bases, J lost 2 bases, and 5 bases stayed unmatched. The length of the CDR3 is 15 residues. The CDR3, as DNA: TGTGCCAGCAGCTTCCAAGCGGGGAACACAGATACGCAGTATTTT. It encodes CASSFQAGNTDTQYF.

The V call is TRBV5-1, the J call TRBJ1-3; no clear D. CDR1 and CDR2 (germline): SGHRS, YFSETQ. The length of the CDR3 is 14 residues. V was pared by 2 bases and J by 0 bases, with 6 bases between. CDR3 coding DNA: TGCGCCAGCAGCTTTGATATCTCTGGAAACACCATATATTTT. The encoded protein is CASSFDISGNTIYF.

The CDR3 reads CASQRSQGVFEKLFF. The CDR3 DNA reads as TGTGCTAGCCAACGGAGCCAGGGAGTTTTTGAAAAACTGTTTTTT. The chain uses TRBV12-5 and TRBJ1-4, with a weak D call TRBD1 (5 bases). This CDR3 is built from 15 residues. V shed 9 bases and J shed 7 bases, with 21 bases lying between them. The V gene's germline CDR1 is LGHNT and CDR2 FRNRAP.

CDR3 in amino acids: CASSLDLSSYEKLFF. For the CDR3, the DNA is TGCGCCAGCAGCTTGGATCTTTCGAGCTATGAAAAACTGTTTTTT. The chain combines TRBV5-1 with TRBJ1-4; unclear D gene. Trimming stripped 0 bases from V and 6 bases from J, with 12 bases between. The germline gives CDR1 SGHRS, CDR2 YFSETQ. This CDR3 contains 15 residues.

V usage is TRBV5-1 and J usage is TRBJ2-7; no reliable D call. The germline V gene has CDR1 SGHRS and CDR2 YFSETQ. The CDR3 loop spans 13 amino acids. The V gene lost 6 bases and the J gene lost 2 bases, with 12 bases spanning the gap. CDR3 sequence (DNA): TGCGCCAGCAACGCACCCTCTACCTACGAGCAGTACTTC. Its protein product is CASNAPSTYEQYF.

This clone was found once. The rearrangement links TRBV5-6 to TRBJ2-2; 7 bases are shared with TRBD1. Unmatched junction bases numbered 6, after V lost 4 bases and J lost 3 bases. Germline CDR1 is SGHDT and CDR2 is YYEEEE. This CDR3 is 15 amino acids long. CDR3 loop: CASSTGTAYTGELFF. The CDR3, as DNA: TGTGCCAGCAGCACCGGGACAGCCTACACCGGGGAGCTGTTTTTT.

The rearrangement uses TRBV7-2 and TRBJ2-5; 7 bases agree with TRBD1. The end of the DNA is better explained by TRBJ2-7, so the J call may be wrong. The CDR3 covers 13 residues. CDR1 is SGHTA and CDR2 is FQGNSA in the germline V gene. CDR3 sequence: CASSSQTGVEQYF. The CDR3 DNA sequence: TGTGCCAGCAGCTCCCAAACAGGGGTCGAGCAGTACTTC.

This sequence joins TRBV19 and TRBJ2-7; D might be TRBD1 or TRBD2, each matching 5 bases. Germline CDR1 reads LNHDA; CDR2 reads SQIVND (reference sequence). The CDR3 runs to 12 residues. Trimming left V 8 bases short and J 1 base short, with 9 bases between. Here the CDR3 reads CASGDQSYEQYF. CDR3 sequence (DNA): TGTGCCAGTGGGGACCAGTCCTACGAGCAGTACTTC.

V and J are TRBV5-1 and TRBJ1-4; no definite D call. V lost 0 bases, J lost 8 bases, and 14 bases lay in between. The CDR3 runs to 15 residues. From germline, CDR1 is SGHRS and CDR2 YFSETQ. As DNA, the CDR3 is TGCGCCAGCAGCTTGGCGGGCGATTTCAGAGAAAAACTGTTTTTT. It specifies CASSLAGDFREKLFF.

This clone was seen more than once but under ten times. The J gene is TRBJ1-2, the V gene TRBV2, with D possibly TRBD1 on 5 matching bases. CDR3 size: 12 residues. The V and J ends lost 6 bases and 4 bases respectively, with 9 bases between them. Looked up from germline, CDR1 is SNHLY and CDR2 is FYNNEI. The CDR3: CASRETVYGYTF. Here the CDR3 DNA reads TGTGCCAGCAGGGAGACAGTCTATGGCTACACCTTC.

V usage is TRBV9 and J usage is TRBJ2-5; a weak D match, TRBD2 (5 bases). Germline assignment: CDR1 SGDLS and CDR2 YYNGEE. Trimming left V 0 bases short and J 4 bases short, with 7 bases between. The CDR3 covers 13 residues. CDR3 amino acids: CASSVGLAETQYF. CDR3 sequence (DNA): TGTGCCAGCAGCGTAGGTCTAGCAGAGACCCAGTACTTC.

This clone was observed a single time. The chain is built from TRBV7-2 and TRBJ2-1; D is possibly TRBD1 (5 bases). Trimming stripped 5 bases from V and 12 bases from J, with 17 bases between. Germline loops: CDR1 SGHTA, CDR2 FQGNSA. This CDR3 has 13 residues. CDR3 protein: CASSPDRQLGQFF. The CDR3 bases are TGTGCCAGCAGCCCGGATCGACAGTTGGGGCAGTTCTTC.

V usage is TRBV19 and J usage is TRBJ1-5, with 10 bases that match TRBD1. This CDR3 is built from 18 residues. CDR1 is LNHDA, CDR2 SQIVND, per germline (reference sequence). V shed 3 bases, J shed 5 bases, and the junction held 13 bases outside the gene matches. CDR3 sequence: CASSIGGQGLIRDQPQHF. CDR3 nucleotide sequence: TGTGCCAGTAGTATTGGGGGACAGGGGCTTATTAGAGATCAGCCCCAGCATTTT.

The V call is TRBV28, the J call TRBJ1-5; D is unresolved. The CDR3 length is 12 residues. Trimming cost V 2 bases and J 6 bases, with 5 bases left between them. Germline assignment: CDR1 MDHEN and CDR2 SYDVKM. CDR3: CASSLVGQPQHF. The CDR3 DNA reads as TGTGCCAGCAGTTTAGTAGGTCAGCCCCAGCATTTT.